The TCR beta chain under discussion was sequenced for a study of cytomegalovirus exposure and HLA in healthy donors. The study, taken as a whole, reports: Later on, an analysis tied 15,000 to 20,000 TCR beta sequences to HLA alleles at 0.05 false discovery rate. The authors listed 164 TCR beta chains as cytomegalovirus-associated.

As concerns this clone: The antigen remains undetermined.

This PCR relied on a set of 60 Vbeta primers and 13 Jbeta primers. Clones were sequenced by immunoSEQ multiplex PCR, and TCRdb holds only the in-frame ones, with some missing. The profile covers fewer than 200,000 clones, with over 75% appearing a single time and less than 2.5% taken by the ten largest. The germline V and J ends were trimmed by 6 bases and 1 base, with 6 bases remaining between them. The CDR3 totals 12 residues. The germline V gene has CDR1 LNHDA and CDR2 SQIVND (reference sequence). V and J are TRBV19 and TRBJ1-1; no clear D. Input material: PBMCs. The source is a male donor in good health and CMV-seronegative. In DNA form, the CDR3 reads TGTGCCAGTAGAGGCGGGAACACTGAAGCTTTCTTT. Translated: CASRGGNTEAFF.